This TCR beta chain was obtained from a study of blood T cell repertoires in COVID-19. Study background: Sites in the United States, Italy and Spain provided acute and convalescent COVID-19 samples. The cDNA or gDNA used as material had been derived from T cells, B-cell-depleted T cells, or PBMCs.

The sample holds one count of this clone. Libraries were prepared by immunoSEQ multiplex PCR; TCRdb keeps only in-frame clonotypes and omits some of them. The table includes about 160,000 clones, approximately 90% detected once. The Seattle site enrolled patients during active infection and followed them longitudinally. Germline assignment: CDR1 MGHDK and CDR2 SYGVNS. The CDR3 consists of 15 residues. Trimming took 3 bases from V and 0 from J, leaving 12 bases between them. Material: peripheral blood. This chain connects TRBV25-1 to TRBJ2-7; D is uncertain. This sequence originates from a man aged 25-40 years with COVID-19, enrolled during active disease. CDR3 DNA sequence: TGTGCCAGCAGTGACCACGCCAAGAGCTCCTACGAGCAGTACTTC. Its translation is CASSDHAKSSYEQYF.